The subject of this entry is one T cell receptor beta chain. Measured with immunoSEQ multiplex PCR; TCRdb has only the in-frame clones, and not every one. The sample consists of about 490,000 clones, 76% of them appearing once. Trimming took off 0 bases at V and 6 bases at J, with 8 bases between the two ends. Germline CDR1 LNHDA, CDR2 SQIVND (reference sequence). This CDR3 has 14 residues. This entry is derived from a study of shared clonotypes between healthy human individuals. The receptor comes from a woman between 40 and 55 years old in good health. Some clones in this sample may be carry-over from other donors' samples. The chain joins TRBV19 to TRBJ2-2, with D hard to call. The sample was PBMCs. CDR3 sequence: CASSIDRLSGELFF. For the CDR3, the DNA is TGTGCCAGTAGTATAGATCGGTTATCCGGGGAGCTGTTTTTT.